This T cell receptor beta chain was recovered during a study of control samples from healthy donors and cancer patients. Assay: immunoSEQ multiplex PCR; the TCRdb copy retains only in-frame clones and omits some. The sample includes 150,000 to 200,000 clones, roughly nine tenths of them seen just once. CDR3 size: 15 residues. V shed 4 bases and J shed 10 bases, with 20 bases lying between them. Looked up from germline, CDR1 is LGHNA and CDR2 is YNFKEQ. Sequenced sample: blood. The TCR sequence derives from a woman in her thirties in good health. This chain links TRBV4-2 with TRBJ2-1; a weak D match, TRBD1 (5 bases). For the CDR3, the DNA is TGTGCCAGCAGCCCCCTGGGGCCCGACCAGGGAGAGCAGTTCTTC. Protein product: CASSPLGPDQGEQFF.